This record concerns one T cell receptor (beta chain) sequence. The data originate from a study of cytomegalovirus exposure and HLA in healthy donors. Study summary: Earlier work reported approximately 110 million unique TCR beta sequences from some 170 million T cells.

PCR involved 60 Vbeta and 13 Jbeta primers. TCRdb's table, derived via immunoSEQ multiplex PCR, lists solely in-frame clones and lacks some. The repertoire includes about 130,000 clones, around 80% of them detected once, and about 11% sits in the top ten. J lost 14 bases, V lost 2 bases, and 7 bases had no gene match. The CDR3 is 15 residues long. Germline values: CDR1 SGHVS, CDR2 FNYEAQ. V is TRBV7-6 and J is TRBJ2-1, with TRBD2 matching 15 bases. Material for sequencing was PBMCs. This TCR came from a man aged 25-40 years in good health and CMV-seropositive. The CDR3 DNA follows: TGTGCCAGCAGCTTACTACGGACTAGCGGGAGGGTGAAGTTCTTC. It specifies CASSLLRTSGRVKFF.